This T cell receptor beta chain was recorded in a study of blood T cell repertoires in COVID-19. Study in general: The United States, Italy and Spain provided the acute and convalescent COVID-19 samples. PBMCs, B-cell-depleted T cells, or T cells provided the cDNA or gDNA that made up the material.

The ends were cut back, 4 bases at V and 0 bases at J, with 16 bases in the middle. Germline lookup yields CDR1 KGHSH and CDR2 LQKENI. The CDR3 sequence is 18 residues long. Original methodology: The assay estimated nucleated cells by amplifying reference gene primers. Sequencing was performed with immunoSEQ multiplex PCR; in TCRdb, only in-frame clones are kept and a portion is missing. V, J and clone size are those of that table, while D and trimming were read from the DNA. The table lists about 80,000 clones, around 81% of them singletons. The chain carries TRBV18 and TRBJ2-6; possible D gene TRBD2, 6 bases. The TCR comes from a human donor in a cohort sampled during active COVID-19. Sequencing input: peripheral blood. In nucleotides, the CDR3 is TGTGCCAGCTCACAGGCCGCCGGGGGAAACTCTGGGGCCAACGTCCTGACTTTC. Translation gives CASSQAAGGNSGANVLTF.